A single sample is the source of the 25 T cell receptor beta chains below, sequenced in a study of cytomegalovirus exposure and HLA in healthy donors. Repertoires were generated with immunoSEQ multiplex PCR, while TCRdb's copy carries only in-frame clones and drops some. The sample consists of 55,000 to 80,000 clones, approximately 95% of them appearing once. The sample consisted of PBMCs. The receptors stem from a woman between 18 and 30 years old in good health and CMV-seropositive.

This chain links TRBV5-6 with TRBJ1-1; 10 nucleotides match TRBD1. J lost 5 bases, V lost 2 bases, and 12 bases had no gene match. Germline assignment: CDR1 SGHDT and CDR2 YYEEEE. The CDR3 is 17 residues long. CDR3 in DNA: TGTGCCAGCAGCTTTCCGGACAGGGGGGATCTGGGGACTGAAGCTTTCTTT. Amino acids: CASSFPDRGDLGTEAFF.

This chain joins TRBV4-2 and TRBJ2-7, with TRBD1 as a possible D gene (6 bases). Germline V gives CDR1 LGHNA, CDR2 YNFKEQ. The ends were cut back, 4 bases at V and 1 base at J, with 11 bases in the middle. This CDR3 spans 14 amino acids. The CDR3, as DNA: TGTGCCAGCAGCCCAGGGGCGGAGTCCTACGAGCAGTACTTC. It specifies CASSPGAESYEQYF.

CDR3 residues: CASSQEGAGNTEAFF. The DNA for the CDR3 is TGCGCCAGCAGCCAAGAAGGGGCAGGGAACACTGAAGCTTTCTTT. V is TRBV4-3 and J is TRBJ1-1, with D possibly being TRBD1 (5 bases). The CDR3 spans 15 residues. Per germline, CDR1 LGHNA and CDR2 YSLEER. Deletions cut 0 bases from V and 1 base from J, with 9 bases between.

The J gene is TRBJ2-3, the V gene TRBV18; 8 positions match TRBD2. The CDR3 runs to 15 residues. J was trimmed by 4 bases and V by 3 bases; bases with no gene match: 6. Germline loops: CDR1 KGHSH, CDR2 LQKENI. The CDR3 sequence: CASSPEAGAADTQYF. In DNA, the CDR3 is TGTGCCAGCTCACCCGAAGCGGGGGCTGCAGATACGCAGTATTTT.

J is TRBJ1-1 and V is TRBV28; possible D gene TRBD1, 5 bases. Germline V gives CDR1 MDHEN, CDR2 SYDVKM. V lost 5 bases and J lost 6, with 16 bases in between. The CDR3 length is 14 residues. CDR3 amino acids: CASSPPGGFPEAFF. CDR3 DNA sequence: TGTGCCAGCAGTCCCCCCGGGGGATTCCCTGAAGCTTTCTTT.

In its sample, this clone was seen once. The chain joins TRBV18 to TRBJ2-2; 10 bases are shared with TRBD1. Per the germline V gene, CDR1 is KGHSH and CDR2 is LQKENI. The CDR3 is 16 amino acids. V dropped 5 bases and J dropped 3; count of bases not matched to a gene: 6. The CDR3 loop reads CASSWTGGSDTGELFF. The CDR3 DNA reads TGTGCCAGCTCATGGACAGGGGGGTCGGACACCGGGGAGCTGTTTTTT. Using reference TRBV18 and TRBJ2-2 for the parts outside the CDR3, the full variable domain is NAGVMQNPRHLVRRRGQEARLRCSPMKGHSHVYWYRQLPEEGLKFMVYLQKENIIDESGMPKERFSAEFPKEGPSILRIQQVVRGDSAAYFCASSWTGGSDTGELFFGEGSRLTVL.

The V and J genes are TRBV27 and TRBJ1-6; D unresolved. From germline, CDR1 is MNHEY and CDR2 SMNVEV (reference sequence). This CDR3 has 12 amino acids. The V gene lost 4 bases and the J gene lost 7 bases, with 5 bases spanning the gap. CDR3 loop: CASSWRNSPLHF. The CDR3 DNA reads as TGTGCCAGCAGTTGGAGAAATTCACCCCTCCACTTT.

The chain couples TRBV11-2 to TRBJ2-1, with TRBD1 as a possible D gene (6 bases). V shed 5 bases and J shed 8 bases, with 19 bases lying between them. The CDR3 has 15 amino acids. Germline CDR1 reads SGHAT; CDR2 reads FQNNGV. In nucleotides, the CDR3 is TGTGCCAGCAGCGCAACAGGGTCGTCCGTCTATGAGCAGTTCTTC. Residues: CASSATGSSVYEQFF.

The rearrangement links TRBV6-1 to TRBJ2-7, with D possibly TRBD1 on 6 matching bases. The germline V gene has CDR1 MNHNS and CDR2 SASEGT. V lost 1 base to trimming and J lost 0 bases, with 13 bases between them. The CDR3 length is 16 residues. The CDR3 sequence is CASSEVGGVSSYEQYF. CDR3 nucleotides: TGTGCCAGCAGTGAAGTTGGGGGCGTGTCCTCCTACGAGCAGTACTTC.

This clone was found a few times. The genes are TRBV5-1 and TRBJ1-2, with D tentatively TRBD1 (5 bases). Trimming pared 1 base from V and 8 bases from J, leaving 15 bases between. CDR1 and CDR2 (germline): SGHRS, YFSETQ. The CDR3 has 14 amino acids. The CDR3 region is CASSLWQGAGGYTF. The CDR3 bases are TGCGCCAGCAGCTTGTGGCAGGGCGCAGGAGGCTACACCTTC.

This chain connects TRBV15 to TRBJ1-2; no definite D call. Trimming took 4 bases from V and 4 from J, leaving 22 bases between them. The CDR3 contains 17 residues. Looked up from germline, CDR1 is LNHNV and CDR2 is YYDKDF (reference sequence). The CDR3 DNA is TGTGCCACCAGCATTGAGACACCAGCGGGGTGGGGCTATGGCTACACCTTC. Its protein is CATSIETPAGWGYGYTF.

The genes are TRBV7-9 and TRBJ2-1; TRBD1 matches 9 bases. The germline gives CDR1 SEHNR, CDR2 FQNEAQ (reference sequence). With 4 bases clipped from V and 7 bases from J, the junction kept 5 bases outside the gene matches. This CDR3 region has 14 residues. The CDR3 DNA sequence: TGTGCCAGCAGCTCGGGACAGGGTTGGAATGAGCAGTTCTTC. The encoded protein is CASSSGQGWNEQFF.

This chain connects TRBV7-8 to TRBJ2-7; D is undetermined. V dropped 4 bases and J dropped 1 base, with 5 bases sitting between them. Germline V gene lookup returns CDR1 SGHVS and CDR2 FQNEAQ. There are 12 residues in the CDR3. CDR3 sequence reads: CASSSFSYEQYF. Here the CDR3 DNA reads TGTGCCAGCAGCTCCTTTTCCTACGAGCAGTACTTC.

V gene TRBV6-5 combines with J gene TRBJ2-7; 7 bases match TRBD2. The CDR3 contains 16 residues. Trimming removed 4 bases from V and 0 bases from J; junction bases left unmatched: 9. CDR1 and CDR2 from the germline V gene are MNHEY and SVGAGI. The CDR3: CASSFPTSPSSYEQYF. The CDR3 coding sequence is TGTGCCAGCAGTTTCCCGACTAGCCCGAGCTCCTACGAGCAGTACTTC.

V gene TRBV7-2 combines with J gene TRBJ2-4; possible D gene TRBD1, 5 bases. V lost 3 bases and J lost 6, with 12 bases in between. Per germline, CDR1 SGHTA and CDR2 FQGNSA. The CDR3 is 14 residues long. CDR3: CASSFGHYGNIQYF. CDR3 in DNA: TGTGCCAGCAGCTTCGGACATTACGGAAACATTCAGTACTTC.

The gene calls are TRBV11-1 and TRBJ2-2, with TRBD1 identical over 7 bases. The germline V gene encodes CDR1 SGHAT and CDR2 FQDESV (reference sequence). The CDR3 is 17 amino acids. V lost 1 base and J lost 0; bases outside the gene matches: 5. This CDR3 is CASSLVRQGANTGELFF. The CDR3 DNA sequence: TGTGCCAGCAGCTTAGTACGCCAGGGGGCGAACACCGGGGAGCTGTTTTTT.

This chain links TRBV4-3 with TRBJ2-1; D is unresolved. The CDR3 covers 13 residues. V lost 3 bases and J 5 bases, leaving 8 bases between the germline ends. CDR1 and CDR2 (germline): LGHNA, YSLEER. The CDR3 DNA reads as TGCGCCAGCAGCCACCTACGGGACAATGAGCAGTTCTTC. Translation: CASSHLRDNEQFF.

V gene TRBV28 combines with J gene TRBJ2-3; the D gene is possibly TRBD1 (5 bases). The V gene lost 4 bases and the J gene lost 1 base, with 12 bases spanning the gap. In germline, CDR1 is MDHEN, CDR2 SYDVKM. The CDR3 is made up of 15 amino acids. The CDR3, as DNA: TGTGCCAGCAGTTCGACAGCCCTAGGCACAGATACGCAGTATTTT. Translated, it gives CASSSTALGTDTQYF.

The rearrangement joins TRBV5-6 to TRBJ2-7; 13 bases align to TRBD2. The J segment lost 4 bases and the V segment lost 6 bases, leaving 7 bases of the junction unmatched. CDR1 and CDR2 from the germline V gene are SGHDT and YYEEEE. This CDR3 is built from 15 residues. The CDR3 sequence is CASTQLLAGGYEQYF. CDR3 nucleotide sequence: TGTGCCAGCACCCAACTACTAGCGGGAGGGTACGAGCAGTACTTC.

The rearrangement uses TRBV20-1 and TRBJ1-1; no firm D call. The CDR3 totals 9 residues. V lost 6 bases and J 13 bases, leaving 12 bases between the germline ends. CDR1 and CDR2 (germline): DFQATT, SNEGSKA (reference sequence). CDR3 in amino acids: CSAVDEGFF. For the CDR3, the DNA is TGCAGTGCAGTCGACGAGGGTTTCTTT.

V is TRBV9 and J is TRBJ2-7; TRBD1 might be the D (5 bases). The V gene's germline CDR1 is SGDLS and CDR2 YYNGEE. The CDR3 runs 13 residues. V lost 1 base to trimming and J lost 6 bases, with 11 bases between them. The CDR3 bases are TGTGCCAGCAGCGTACTGCCCCAGGGCGAGCAGTACTTC. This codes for CASSVLPQGEQYF.

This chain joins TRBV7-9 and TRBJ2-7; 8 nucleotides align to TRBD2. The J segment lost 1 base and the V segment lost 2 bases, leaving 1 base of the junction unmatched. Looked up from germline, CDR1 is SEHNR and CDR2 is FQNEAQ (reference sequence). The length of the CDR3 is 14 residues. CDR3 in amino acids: CASSLTGGSYEQYF. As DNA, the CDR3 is TGTGCCAGCAGCTTAACGGGAGGGTCCTACGAGCAGTACTTC.

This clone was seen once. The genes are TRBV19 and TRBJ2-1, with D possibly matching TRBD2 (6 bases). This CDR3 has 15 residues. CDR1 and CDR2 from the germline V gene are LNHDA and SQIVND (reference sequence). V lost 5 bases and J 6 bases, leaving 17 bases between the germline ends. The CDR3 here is CASSSRAGLINEQFF. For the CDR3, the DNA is TGTGCCAGTAGTTCCCGAGCGGGTCTAATCAATGAGCAGTTCTTC.

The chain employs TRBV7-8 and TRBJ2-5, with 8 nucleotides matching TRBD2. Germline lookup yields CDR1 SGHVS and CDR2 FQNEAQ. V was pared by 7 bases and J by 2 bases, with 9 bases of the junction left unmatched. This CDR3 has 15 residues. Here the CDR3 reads CASTWGRGEQETQYF. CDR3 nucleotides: TGTGCCAGCACCTGGGGGCGGGGGGAGCAAGAGACCCAGTACTTC.

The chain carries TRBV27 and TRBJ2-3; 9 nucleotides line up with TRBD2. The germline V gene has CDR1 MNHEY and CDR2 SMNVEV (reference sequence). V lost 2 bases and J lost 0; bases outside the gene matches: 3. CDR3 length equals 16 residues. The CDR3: CASSLMRGGSTDTQYF. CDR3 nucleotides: TGTGCCAGCAGTTTAATGCGGGGGGGAAGCACAGATACGCAGTATTTT.